The 20 T cell receptor beta chains in this list originate from one sample, sequenced in a study of cytomegalovirus exposure and HLA in healthy donors. Primers: 60 Vbeta forward and 13 Jbeta reverse. Data came from immunoSEQ multiplex PCR; TCRdb stores just in-frame clones and leaves some out. The sample includes over 100,000 clones, roughly 80% of them seen just once. Sequencing was done on a sample of PBMCs. Receptor source: a female donor in good health and CMV-seronegative.

This clone was observed once. The J gene is TRBJ1-2, the V gene TRBV7-9, with TRBD1 matching 7 bases. CDR1 is SEHNR and CDR2 is FQNEAQ in the germline V gene (reference sequence). Losses at the gene ends were 3 bases for V and 7 bases for J; bases not matched to a gene: 5. CDR3 length equals 13 residues. As DNA, the CDR3 is TGTGCCAGCAGCTTCGCAGGGGGTGCTGGCTACACCTTC. It yields the protein CASSFAGGAGYTF.

This chain joins TRBV11-2 and TRBJ2-3, with 10 bases that match TRBD2. CDR1 SGHAT and CDR2 FQNNGV come from the germline V gene. With 5 bases clipped from V and 4 bases from J, the junction kept 6 bases outside the gene matches. This CDR3 has 15 amino acids. This CDR3 reads CASSPLAGEADTQYF. CDR3 DNA sequence: TGTGCCAGCAGCCCCCTAGCGGGAGAGGCAGATACGCAGTATTTT.

This clone has only one observation. This sequence joins TRBV5-6 and TRBJ2-7; weak D call: TRBD1 (6 bases). CDR1 and CDR2 from the germline V gene are SGHDT and YYEEEE. The CDR3 runs 16 residues. The V end was cut by 0 bases, the J end by 3 bases, with 16 bases between. CDR3 coding DNA: TGTGCCAGCAGCTTGGCCCAGGGGTTAGATGACTACGAGCAGTACTTC. As protein: CASSLAQGLDDYEQYF.

This clone was seen a single time. The V and J genes are TRBV18 and TRBJ2-7; 9 nucleotides align to TRBD1. Trimming took 0 bases from V and 4 from J; bases not matched to a gene: 4. Germline CDR1 and CDR2: KGHSH and LQKENI. The CDR3 loop spans 15 amino acids. The DNA of the CDR3 is TGTGCCAGCTCACCACCGGGACAGGGCGGGTACGAGCAGTACTTC. This translates into CASSPPGQGGYEQYF.

The chain employs TRBV7-2 and TRBJ2-1; D uncertain. With 5 bases removed from V and 7 bases from J, the gap between germline ends came to 12 bases. This CDR3 spans 13 amino acids. CDR1 is SGHTA, CDR2 FQGNSA, per germline. CDR3 coding DNA: TGTGCCAGCAGCCCCCGCCGCGTAAATGAGCAGTTCTTC. Translating it yields CASSPRRVNEQFF.

This clone was seen only once. The CDR3 loop reads CASWARGLAGVETQYF. CDR3 bases: TGTGCCAGCTGGGCCCGGGGGCTAGCGGGAGTAGAGACCCAGTACTTC. The rearrangement uses TRBV27 and TRBJ2-5; 10 bases match TRBD2. Germline V gene sequence: CDR1 MNHEY, CDR2 SMNVEV (reference sequence). With V trimmed by 8 bases and J by 4 bases, 13 bases remained unmatched. The CDR3 totals 16 residues.

The chain couples TRBV5-6 to TRBJ1-4; D may be TRBD1 (5 bases). Between the trimmed V and J ends, which lost 4 bases and 13 bases, there was a span of 26 bases. Germline CDR1 SGHDT, CDR2 YYEEEE. This CDR3 contains 16 residues. CDR3 loop: CASSNEAGVDFSRLFF. The CDR3 DNA reads TGTGCCAGCAGCAATGAAGCGGGGGTTGATTTTTCGAGACTGTTTTTT.

In its sample, this clone was seen a few times. This rearrangement joins TRBV10-3 to TRBJ2-2; possible D gene TRBD1, 6 bases. Trimming left V 2 bases short and J 0 bases short, with 19 bases between. Germline CDR1 and CDR2: ENHRY and SYGVKD. This CDR3 has 19 residues. CDR3 DNA sequence: TGTGCCATCAGTGAGCCGGCCAGGGGACCTCGGGCGAACACCGGGGAGCTGTTTTTT. Its translation is CAISEPARGPRANTGELFF.

In this sample, this clone turned up a few times. The chain combines TRBV6-6 with TRBJ2-3, with D hard to call. The germline CDR1 and CDR2 sequences are MNHNY and SVGAGI (reference sequence). The CDR3 length is 11 residues. V was cut by 4 bases and J by 6 bases, with 5 bases left in between. The CDR3 reads CASSSSDTQYF. CDR3 DNA: TGTGCCAGCAGTTCTTCCGATACGCAGTATTTT.

The chain recombines TRBV29-1 with TRBJ1-1, with a weak D call TRBD1 (5 bases). Germline CDR1 reads SQVTM; CDR2 reads ANQGSEA. CDR3 length: 12 residues. V was cut by 6 bases and J by 0 bases, with 8 bases left in between. The CDR3: CSVQVLNTEAFF. The CDR3 nucleotides read TGCAGCGTACAGGTATTGAACACTGAAGCTTTCTTT. The entire variable domain, with the rest obtained from reference TRBV29-1 and TRBJ1-1, is as follows: SAVISQKPSRDICQRGTSLTIQCQVDSQVTMMFWYRQQPGQSLTLIATANQGSEATYESGFVIDKFPISRPNLTFSTLTVSNMSPEDSSIYLCSVQVLNTEAFFGQGTRLTVV.

This clone was counted a few times. The J gene is TRBJ1-1, the V gene TRBV5-4; 7 nucleotides line up with TRBD1. CDR1 is SGHNT, CDR2 YYREEE, per germline (reference sequence). Unmatched junction bases numbered 9, after V lost 4 bases and J lost 0 bases. The CDR3 spans 16 residues. CDR3 DNA: TGTGCCAGCAGCGAGAGACAGGGTACGATGAACACTGAAGCTTTCTTT. Protein sequence: CASSERQGTMNTEAFF. Variable domain in full (rest from reference TRBV5-4 and TRBJ1-1): ETGVTQSPTHLIKTRGQQVTLRCSSQSGHNTVSWYQQALGQGPQFIFQYYREEENGRGNFPPRFSGLQFPNYSSELNVNALELDDSALYLCASSERQGTMNTEAFFGQGTRLTVV.

This clone was seen only once. The rearrangement links TRBV7-9 to TRBJ2-3, with unresolved D. Germline assignment: CDR1 SEHNR and CDR2 FQNEAQ (reference sequence). The CDR3 is 14 amino acids. V was clipped by 6 bases and J by 6 bases, with 16 bases between them. Here the CDR3 DNA reads TGTGCCAGCAGTCCGGCGGCCGCGAGCGATACGCAGTATTTT. Translating gives CASSPAAASDTQYF.

The chain is built from TRBV5-1 and TRBJ2-1; 9 bases agree with TRBD1. The CDR3 extends over 15 amino acids. Per germline, CDR1 SGHRS and CDR2 YFSETQ. The trim removed 1 base at V and 4 bases at J, leaving 3 bases unmatched. CDR3 region: CASSLTGTGYNEQFF. The CDR3 region has the DNA TGCGCCAGCAGCTTGACCGGGACAGGGTACAATGAGCAGTTCTTC.

This chain connects TRBV5-6 to TRBJ1-4; the D gene is possibly TRBD1 (5 bases). The CDR3 runs 15 residues. V dropped 1 base and J dropped 8 bases, with 15 bases sitting between them. Germline CDR1 and CDR2: SGHDT and YYEEEE. CDR3 nucleotides: TGTGCCAGCAGCTTGCGTTTAGCCCGGGGGGAAAAACTGTTTTTT. Encoded protein: CASSLRLARGEKLFF.

The rearrangement uses TRBV4-3 and TRBJ2-3; TRBD2 agrees at 8 bases. The germline V gene encodes CDR1 LGHNA and CDR2 YSLEER. With 1 base clipped from V and 0 bases from J, the junction kept 6 bases outside the gene matches. This CDR3 region has 17 residues. CDR3 sequence: CASSQALAGPSTDTQYF. CDR3 coding DNA: TGCGCCAGCAGCCAAGCCCTAGCGGGCCCTAGCACAGATACGCAGTATTTT.

In its sample, this clone was seen a few times. The chain joins TRBV7-2 to TRBJ1-1; 11 bases fit TRBD1. This CDR3 has 14 amino acids. CDR1 is SGHTA, CDR2 FQGNSA, per germline. The V segment lost 6 bases and the J segment 6 bases; nucleotides outside the gene matches: 6. CDR3 residues: CASRTGTGGPEAFF. The CDR3, as DNA: TGTGCCAGCAGGACCGGGACAGGGGGTCCTGAAGCTTTCTTT.

The CDR3 DNA is TGTGCCAGCAGCTTAGGGGCGGGAGGAATAGATACGCAGTATTTT. It specifies CASSLGAGGIDTQYF. The rearrangement joins TRBV11-3 to TRBJ2-3; 8 positions match TRBD2. Germline V gives CDR1 SGHNT, CDR2 YENEEA. There are 15 residues in the CDR3. V was pared by 1 base and J by 5 bases, with 5 bases of the junction left unmatched.

This chain uses TRBV6-5 with TRBJ1-4, with a weak D call TRBD1 (6 bases). The CDR3 loop spans 15 amino acids. Germline loops: CDR1 MNHEY, CDR2 SVGAGI. With 4 bases removed from V and 8 bases from J, the gap between germline ends came to 17 bases. CDR3 protein: CASSSSGGAEEKLFF. CDR3 nucleotide sequence: TGTGCCAGCAGTTCGAGCGGGGGCGCAGAGGAAAAACTGTTTTTT.

CDR3 nucleotide sequence: TGTGCCAGCAGCTCCCCGGAGGTGACTAGCCCCGCAGATACGCAGTATTTT. Its protein product is CASSSPEVTSPADTQYF. The V gene is TRBV7-3, the J gene TRBJ2-3, with TRBD2 matching over 7 bases. Per germline, CDR1 SGHTA and CDR2 FQGTGA. J was trimmed by 4 bases and V by 4 bases; bases with no gene match: 14. This CDR3 has 17 amino acids.

The rearrangement joins TRBV5-4 to TRBJ1-2; no clear D gene. Trimming removed 4 bases at V and 2 bases at J, with 9 bases between. The CDR3 is made up of 13 amino acids. Germline values: CDR1 SGHNT, CDR2 YYREEE (reference sequence). The CDR3 DNA is TGTGCCAGCAGCCCGCGGGCCAACTATGGCTACACCTTC. Translated: CASSPRANYGYTF.